This is a list of T cell receptor beta chains from one sample in a study of blood T cells in healthy people across ages. One entry per CDR3 protein results from TCRdb running MiXCR on the 5' RACE reads. Among hundreds of thousands of distinct CDR3 sequences listed, approximately 24% were seen once. These records were also assigned to another study, of T cells of mothers and their children.

Sequencing was done on a sample of blood. All receptors come from a boy between 5 and 17 years old in good health. Both conserved end residues are part of each CDR3. A D gene is named only where the DNA matches it firmly. Clone sizes are given selectively: once, few, many, or a class where the clone is expanded.

>TRBD1|TRBV7-2|TRBJ2-7|NA
TGTGCCAGCAGCTTAGTAGGGACAGCATCCTACGAGCAGTACTTC
CASSLVGTASYEQYF
>NA|TRBV24-1|TRBJ2-2|NA
TGTGCCACCAGTGATAACCCGACGGGGAACACCGGGGAGCTGTTTTTT
CATSDNPTGNTGELFF
>NA|TRBV6-5|TRBJ2-7|few
TGTGCCAGCAGCAACAGGTTTCACGAGCAGTACTTC
CASSNRFHEQYF
>TRBD2|TRBV20-1|TRBJ2-3|few
TGCAGTGCTAGCGGGGGGGCCACCCATAGCACAGATACGCAGTATTTT
CSASGGATHSTDTQYF
>NA|TRBV10-3|TRBJ1-1|NA
TGTGCCATCAGTGAGTCGTTGATGGCAGGGAACACTGAAGCTTTCTTT
CAISESLMAGNTEAFF
>TRBD2|TRBV4-1|TRBJ2-5|NA
TGCGCCAGCAGCCAAGACTTGAGCGGGGGGGCTGAGACCCAGTACTTC
CASSQDLSGGAETQYF
>NA|TRBV4-1|TRBJ2-5|NA
TGCGCCAGCAGTAGACAGATCCAAGAGACCCAGTACTTC
CASSRQIQETQYF
>NA|TRBV28|TRBJ2-7|NA
TGTGCCAGCAGTTTATCGGTCCTCGGGGCGTACGAGCAGTACTTC
CASSLSVLGAYEQYF
>TRBD1|TRBV28|TRBJ1-6|many
TGTGCCAGCAGTAGGACAGGGGAGGAATCACCCCTCCACTTT
CASSRTGEESPLHF
>NA|TRBV2|TRBJ2-5|NA
TGTGCCAGCAGTACAGGGCTACCCGAGACCCAGTACTTC
CASSTGLPETQYF